This T cell receptor (beta chain) was obtained from a study of regulatory T cells in long-lasting Graves disease. The time point was: persistent/refractory GD, antithyroid drugs over 5 years with positive TRAb. PBMC RNA served as the TCR library source. Construction of the TCR beta libraries employed iRepertoire HTBI primers in conjunction with Arm-PCR of CDR3 regions. TCRdb re-derived calls from the multiplex PCR reads in MiXCR, one entry per CDR3 protein. The sample has approximately 470,000 distinct CDR3 sequences, 20% seen once. This clonotype was seen many times. The sequencing here drew on peripheral blood mononuclear cells (PBMCs), taken when the disease was refractory, from a patient treated with antithyroid drugs. This clonotype was obtained from a female donor with Graves disease.

This chain's CDR3 is CASSFAPTVRSEVFF. CDR3 nucleotide sequence: TGTGCCAGCAGTTTTGCCCCTACAGTCCGCTCGGAGGTGTTTTTT. The chain uses TRBV28 and TRBJ1-4; D is unclear. CDR1 and CDR2 (germline): MDHEN, SYDVKM. Deletions cut 3 bases from V and 15 bases from J, with 23 bases between. The CDR3 contains 15 residues.